This T cell receptor beta chain appears in the sequencing data of a study of cytomegalovirus exposure and HLA in healthy donors. Study-level findings and limits: V segments that were indistinguishable, TRBV6-2 and TRBV6-3 among them, were omitted from analysis.

CDR1 and CDR2 from the germline V gene are GTSNPN and SVGIG (reference sequence). CDR3 length: 14 residues. V gave up 2 bases and J gave up 3 bases; unmatched junction bases: 6. A remark on this clone: Its antigen is unknown.

The PCR contained 60 Vbeta and 13 Jbeta primers. Profiling relied on immunoSEQ multiplex PCR, and the TCRdb table lists in-frame clones only, not all of them. The sample consists of approximately 150,000 clones, about four fifths of them appearing once. V usage is TRBV30 and J usage is TRBJ2-7, with 8 bases that match TRBD1. This TCR was recovered from a man aged 35 to 55 in good health and CMV-seronegative. The sequenced sample consisted of PBMCs. CDR3 sequence: CAWSFGQGLYEQYF. CDR3 in DNA: TGTGCCTGGAGTTTTGGACAGGGCCTCTACGAGCAGTACTTC. Filled out from reference TRBV30 and TRBJ2-7, the complete variable domain reads SQTIHQWPATLVQPVGSPLSLECTVEGTSNPNLYWYRQAAGRGLQLLFYSVGIGQISSEVPQNLSASRPQDRQFILSSKKLLLSDSGFYLCAWSFGQGLYEQYFGPGTRLTVT.